The 6 T cell receptor beta chains below were found in one sample sequenced in a study of T cells expressing NK-cell markers. TCRdb processed the 5' RACE reads again and assigns one entry to each CDR3 protein, with no DNA. The specimen's table records about 140,000 distinct CDR3 sequences. Sequencing input: blood T cells: a sorted CD56 or NKG2C T cell subset, CD4+ or CD8+ T cells, or bulk PBMC T cells (not recorded which). Every receptor here comes from a man younger than 30 in good health.

This rearrangement joins TRBV7-9 to TRBJ1-1. Germline V gene data show CDR1 as SEHNR and CDR2 as FQNEAQ (reference sequence). CDR3 length: 12 residues. CDR3 sequence: CASSLGQGRAFF.

The rearrangement uses TRBV11-1 and TRBJ1-2. Per the germline V gene, CDR1 is SGHAT and CDR2 is FQDESV (reference sequence). The CDR3 covers 12 residues. The CDR3: CASSSGLRGYTF.

The chain couples TRBV6-2 or TRBV6-3 to TRBJ1-1; the D gene TCRdb calls, TRBD1, cannot be checked with no DNA. Germline V gene lookup returns CDR1 MNHEY and CDR2 SVGEGT. The CDR3 has 15 residues. CDR3 protein: CASSSRDRMNTEAFF.

The CDR3 reads CSVAGGPNSYNEQFF. The rearrangement links TRBV29-1 to TRBJ2-1; the D call from TCRdb, TRBD2, cannot be confirmed without DNA. The CDR3 consists of 15 residues. Germline V gives CDR1 SQVTM, CDR2 ANQGSEA.

This chain links TRBV11-2 with TRBJ2-1; TCRdb calls TRBD2, which cannot be checked without DNA. Germline-derived CDR1 and CDR2 are SGHAT and FQNNGV. CDR3 size: 17 residues. The chain's CDR3 is CASSSRLVLLSPWEQFF.

The gene calls are TRBV7-9 and TRBJ2-5. There are 16 residues in the CDR3. Per germline, CDR1 SEHNR and CDR2 FQNEAQ (reference sequence). The chain's CDR3 is CASSLVEVVAEETQYF.